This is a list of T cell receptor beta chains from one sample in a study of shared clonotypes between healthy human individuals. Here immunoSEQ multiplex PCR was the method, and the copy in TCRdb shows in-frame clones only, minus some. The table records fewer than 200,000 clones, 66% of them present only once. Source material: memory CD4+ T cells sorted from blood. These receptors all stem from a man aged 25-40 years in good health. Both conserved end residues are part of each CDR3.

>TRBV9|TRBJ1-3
CASSVGGLLGSGNTIYF
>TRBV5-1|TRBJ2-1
CASSLAGPYNEQFF
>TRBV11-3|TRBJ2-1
CASSLRPGGYNEQFF
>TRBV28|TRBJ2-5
CASSSPRRAQYF
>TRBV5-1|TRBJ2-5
CASSLSLAGKETQYF
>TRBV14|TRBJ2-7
CASSQTVMSEQYF
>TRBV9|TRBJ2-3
CASSVDFWSGTDTQYF
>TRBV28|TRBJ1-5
CASSLGGQRGQPQHF
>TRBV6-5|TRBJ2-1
CASSYFGQRIHNEQFF
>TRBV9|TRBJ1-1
CASSGGHRDTEAFF
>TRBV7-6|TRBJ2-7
CASSLTDGHYEQYF
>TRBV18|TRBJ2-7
CASSPTSRPYEQYF
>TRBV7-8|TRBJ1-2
CASSNRVGYGYTF
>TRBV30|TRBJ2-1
CAWSPRSYNEQFF
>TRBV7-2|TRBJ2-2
CASSLIPGGRTGELFF